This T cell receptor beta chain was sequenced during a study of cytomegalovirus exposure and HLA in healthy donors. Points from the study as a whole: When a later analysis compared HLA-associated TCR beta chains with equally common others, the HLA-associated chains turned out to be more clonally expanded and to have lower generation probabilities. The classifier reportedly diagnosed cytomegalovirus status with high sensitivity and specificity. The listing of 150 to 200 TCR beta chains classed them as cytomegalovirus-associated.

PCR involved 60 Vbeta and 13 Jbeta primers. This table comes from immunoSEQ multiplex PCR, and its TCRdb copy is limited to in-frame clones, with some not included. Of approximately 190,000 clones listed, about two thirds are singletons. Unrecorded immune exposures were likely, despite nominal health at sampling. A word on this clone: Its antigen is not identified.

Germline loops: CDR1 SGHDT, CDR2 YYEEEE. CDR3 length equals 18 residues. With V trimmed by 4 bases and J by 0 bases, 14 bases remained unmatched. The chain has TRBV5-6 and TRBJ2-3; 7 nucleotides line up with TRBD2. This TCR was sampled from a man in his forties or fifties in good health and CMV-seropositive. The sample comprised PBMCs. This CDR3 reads CASSPLVGSGRSTDTQYF. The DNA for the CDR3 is TGTGCCAGCAGCCCCCTTGTTGGTAGCGGGCGAAGCACAGATACGCAGTATTTT.